These T cell receptor beta chains were read from a single sample in a study of blood T cell repertoires in COVID-19. Only in-frame clones appear in the TCRdb table, and some are missing; sequencing was by immunoSEQ multiplex PCR. The sample contains about 110,000 clones, around 81% of which appear only once. Sequencing was done on a sample of peripheral blood. These TCRs come from an older woman with acute or convalescent COVID-19. CDR3s include the opening cysteine and the closing phenylalanine or tryptophan.

J gene: TRBJ2-4; V gene: TRBV28; CDR3 protein: CASSPPGNQNIQYF
J gene: TRBJ1-4; V gene: TRBV28; CDR3 protein: CASSLGGGFEEKLFF
J gene: TRBJ2-3; V gene: TRBV5-1; CDR3 protein: CASSSHRDTDTQYF
J gene: TRBJ2-3; V gene: TRBV9; CDR3 protein: CASSVAGTGADTQYF
J gene: TRBJ2-1; V gene: TRBV19; CDR3 protein: CASSTASGPYNEQFF
J gene: TRBJ1-2; V gene: TRBV15; CDR3 protein: CATSSARSYGYTF
J gene: TRBJ2-3; V gene: TRBV7-9; CDR3 protein: CASSLALTGADTQYF
J gene: TRBJ2-1; V gene: TRBV12-5; CDR3 protein: CASGLVSRGYNEQFF
J gene: TRBJ2-5; V gene: TRBV7-7; CDR3 protein: CASSLGISGPETQYF
J gene: TRBJ1-2; V gene: TRBV10-3; CDR3 protein: CAIKPLEESGYTF
J gene: TRBJ1-1; V gene: TRBV2; CDR3 protein: CASSTWSTEAFF
J gene: TRBJ1-2; V gene: TRBV7-2; CDR3 protein: CASSRDTVNGYTF
J gene: TRBJ2-7; V gene: TRBV28; CDR3 protein: CARGGGTYEQYF
J gene: TRBJ2-3; V gene: TRBV5-5; CDR3 protein: CASSLAGDRGYTQYF
J gene: TRBJ1-2; V gene: TRBV12-5; CDR3 protein: CASAPGTGGYYGYTF
J gene: TRBJ1-5; V gene: TRBV4-1; CDR3 protein: CASSQAGDRYSNQPQHF
J gene: TRBJ2-2; V gene: TRBV6-5; CDR3 protein: CASSYSSGRAPGELFF
J gene: TRBJ1-5; V gene: TRBV19; CDR3 protein: CASSMTGLSNQPQHF
J gene: TRBJ1-1; V gene: TRBV28; CDR3 protein: CASSFPNTGSLNTEAFF
J gene: TRBJ2-1; V gene: TRBV28; CDR3 protein: CASRDPSLGGQGANEQFF
J gene: TRBJ2-2; V gene: TRBV7-6; CDR3 protein: CASSLRQGMNTGELFF
J gene: TRBJ1-2; V gene: TRBV5-6; CDR3 protein: CASSPYRDGYTF
J gene: TRBJ1-6; V gene: TRBV28; CDR3 protein: CASSFYQLGSSNSPLHF
J gene: TRBJ1-2; V gene: TRBV7-3; CDR3 protein: CASSPSGGLDYGYTF
J gene: TRBJ2-2; V gene: TRBV27; CDR3 protein: CASSLSYENTGELFF
J gene: TRBJ1-1; V gene: TRBV7-2; CDR3 protein: CASSLRTGAGNTEAFF
J gene: TRBJ2-5; V gene: TRBV16; CDR3 protein: CASSLNAGGRETQYF
J gene: TRBJ2-5; V gene: TRBV29-1; CDR3 protein: CSVAGGRWETQYF